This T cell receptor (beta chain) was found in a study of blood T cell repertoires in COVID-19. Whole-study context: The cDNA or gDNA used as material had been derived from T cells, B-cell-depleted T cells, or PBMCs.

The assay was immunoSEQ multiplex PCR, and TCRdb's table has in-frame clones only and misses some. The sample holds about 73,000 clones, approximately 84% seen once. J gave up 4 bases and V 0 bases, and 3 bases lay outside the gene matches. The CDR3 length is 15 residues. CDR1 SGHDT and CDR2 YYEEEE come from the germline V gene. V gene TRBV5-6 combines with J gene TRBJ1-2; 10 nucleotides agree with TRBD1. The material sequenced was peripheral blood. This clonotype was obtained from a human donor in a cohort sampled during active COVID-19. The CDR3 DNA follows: TGTGCCAGCAGCTTGGGGACAGGGGGGAGCTATGGCTACACCTTC. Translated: CASSLGTGGSYGYTF.